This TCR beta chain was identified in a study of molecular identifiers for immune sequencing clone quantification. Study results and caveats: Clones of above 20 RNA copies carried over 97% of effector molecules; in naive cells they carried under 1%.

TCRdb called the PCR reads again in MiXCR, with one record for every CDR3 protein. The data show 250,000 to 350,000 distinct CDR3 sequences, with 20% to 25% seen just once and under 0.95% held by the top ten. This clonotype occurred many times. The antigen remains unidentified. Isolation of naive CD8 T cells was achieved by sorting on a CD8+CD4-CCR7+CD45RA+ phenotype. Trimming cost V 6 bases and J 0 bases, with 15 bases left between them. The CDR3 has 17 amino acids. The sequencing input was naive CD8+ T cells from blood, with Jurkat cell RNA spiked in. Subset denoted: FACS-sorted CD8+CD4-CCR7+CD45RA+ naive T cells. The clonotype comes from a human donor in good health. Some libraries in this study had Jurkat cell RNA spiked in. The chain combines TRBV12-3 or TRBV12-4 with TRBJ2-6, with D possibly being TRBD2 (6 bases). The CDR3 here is CASRPRDSGSGANVLTF. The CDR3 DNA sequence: TGTGCCAGCAGACCCCGGGACTCTGGCTCTGGGGCCAACGTCCTGACTTTC.